This T cell receptor (beta chain) was captured in a study of blood T cell repertoires in COVID-19. Study context: Collection of acute and convalescent COVID-19 samples took place in the United States, Italy and Spain. Nucleic acid was either cDNA or gDNA, and it came from T cells, B-cell-depleted T cells, or PBMCs.

Original methodology: Amplifying reference gene primers gave estimates of nucleated cell counts. The repertoire was sequenced with immunoSEQ multiplex PCR; TCRdb's copy has only in-frame clones and lacks some. That table furnishes V, J and clone size, whereas the DNA furnished D and trimming. The sample includes under 70,000 clones, more than 75% of them seen just once. Sequenced input: peripheral blood. The sequence was obtained from a woman between 55 and 75 years old with COVID-19, enrolled during active disease.

CDR3 bases: TGTGCGACCAAGAAAACGGTGGCTAGCGGATACAATGAGCAGTTCTTC. Its protein is CATKKTVASGYNEQFF. This chain uses TRBV27 with TRBJ2-1; 7 bases are shared with TRBD2. Germline V gene data show CDR1 as MNHEY and CDR2 as SMNVEV (reference sequence). The CDR3 totals 16 residues.